This is a list of T cell receptor beta chains from one sample in a study of response to subunit inactivated influenza vaccine. One entry per CDR3 protein results from TCRdb running MiXCR on the RT-PCR reads. There are some 540,000 distinct CDR3 sequences in the sample; 20% to 25% occur only once, and 2.5% to 3.5% lies in the top ten. This sample also appeared in a second study, on T cells expressing NK-cell markers.

Sequenced material: CD4+ T cells sorted from PBMCs, taken about 11 days after vaccination. These receptors were taken from a man aged 50 to 60 who received an inactivated influenza vaccine. Each CDR3 is given with its conserved first and last residue. Fields, in order: J gene, V gene, CDR3 length, CDR3 protein.

j_call: TRBJ1-3; v_call: TRBV14; cdr3_length: 16; cdr3_aa: CASSQSRTTSGNTIYF
j_call: TRBJ2-5; v_call: TRBV5-4; cdr3_length: 15; cdr3_aa: CASTQREGRGETQYF
j_call: TRBJ2-7; v_call: TRBV7-9; cdr3_length: 15; cdr3_aa: CASSLALTSSYEQYF
j_call: TRBJ2-3; v_call: TRBV6-2/TRBV6-3; cdr3_length: 15; cdr3_aa: CASSYRVRTSNTQYF
j_call: TRBJ2-2; v_call: TRBV5-1; cdr3_length: 15; cdr3_aa: CASSLLAGDPGELFF
j_call: TRBJ1-1; v_call: TRBV4-2; cdr3_length: 16; cdr3_aa: CASSQEMTGVITEAFF
j_call: TRBJ2-3; v_call: TRBV6-1; cdr3_length: 14; cdr3_aa: CASSNVGGVDTQYF
j_call: TRBJ2-7; v_call: TRBV20-1; cdr3_length: 15; cdr3_aa: CSAPSSRTGANEQYF
j_call: TRBJ2-1; v_call: TRBV12-3/TRBV12-4; cdr3_length: 15; cdr3_aa: CASSLTGKGYNEQFF
j_call: TRBJ1-6; v_call: TRBV6-1; cdr3_length: 13; cdr3_aa: CASSEAAVSPLHF
j_call: TRBJ1-3; v_call: TRBV6-1; cdr3_length: 16; cdr3_aa: CAISERTGGSGNTIYF
j_call: TRBJ1-3; v_call: TRBV3-1; cdr3_length: 12; cdr3_aa: CASSLCGNTIYF
j_call: TRBJ2-3; v_call: TRBV7-2; cdr3_length: 13; cdr3_aa: CASSSQGADTQYF
j_call: TRBJ1-5; v_call: TRBV19; cdr3_length: 17; cdr3_aa: CASSIGTGGYSNQPQHF
j_call: TRBJ2-5; v_call: TRBV6-2/TRBV6-3; cdr3_length: 14; cdr3_aa: CASSYMGGGETQYF
j_call: TRBJ2-3; v_call: TRBV10-3; cdr3_length: 16; cdr3_aa: CAITPGLAGRTDTQYF
j_call: TRBJ1-2; v_call: TRBV7-3; cdr3_length: 14; cdr3_aa: CASSSEPSSYGYTF